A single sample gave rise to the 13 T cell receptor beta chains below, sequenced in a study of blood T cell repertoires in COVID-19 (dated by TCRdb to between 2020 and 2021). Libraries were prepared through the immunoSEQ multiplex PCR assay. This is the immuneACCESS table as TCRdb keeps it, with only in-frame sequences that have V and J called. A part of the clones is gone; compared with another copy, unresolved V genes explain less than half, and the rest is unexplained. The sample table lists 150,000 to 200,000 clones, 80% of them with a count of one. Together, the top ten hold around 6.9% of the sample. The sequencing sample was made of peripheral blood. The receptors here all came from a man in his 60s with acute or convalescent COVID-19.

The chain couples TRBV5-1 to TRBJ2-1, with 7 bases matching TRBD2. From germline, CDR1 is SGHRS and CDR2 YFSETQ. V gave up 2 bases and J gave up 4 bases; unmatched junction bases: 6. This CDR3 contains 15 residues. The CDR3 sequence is CASSLTSATYNEQFF. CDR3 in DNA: TGCGCCAGCAGCTTAACTAGCGCGACGTACAATGAGCAGTTCTTC.

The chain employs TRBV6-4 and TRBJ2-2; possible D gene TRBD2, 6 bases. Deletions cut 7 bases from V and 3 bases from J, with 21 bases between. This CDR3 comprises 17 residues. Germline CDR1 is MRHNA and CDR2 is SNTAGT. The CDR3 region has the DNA TGTGCCAGCAAGAGGGACTCTTCGCCTGCCCACACCGGGGAGCTGTTTTTT. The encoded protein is CASKRDSSPAHTGELFF.

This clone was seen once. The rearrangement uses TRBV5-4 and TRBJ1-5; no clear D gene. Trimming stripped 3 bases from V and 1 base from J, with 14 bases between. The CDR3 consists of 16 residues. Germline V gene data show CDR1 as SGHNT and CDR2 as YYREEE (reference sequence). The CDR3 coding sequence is TGTGCCAGCAGCTCCACCCCGGGAGCAAGCAATCAGCCCCAGCATTTT. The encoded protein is CASSSTPGASNQPQHF. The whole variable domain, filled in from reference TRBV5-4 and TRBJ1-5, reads ETGVTQSPTHLIKTRGQQVTLRCSSQSGHNTVSWYQQALGQGPQFIFQYYREEENGRGNFPPRFSGLQFPNYSSELNVNALELDDSALYLCASSSTPGASNQPQHFGDGTRLSIL.

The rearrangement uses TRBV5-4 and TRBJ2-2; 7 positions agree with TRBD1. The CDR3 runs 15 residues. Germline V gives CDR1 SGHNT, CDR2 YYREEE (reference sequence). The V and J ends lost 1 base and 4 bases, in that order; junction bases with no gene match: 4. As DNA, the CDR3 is TGTGCCAGCAGCTTGAGGGACAGAATCACCGGGGAGCTGTTTTTT. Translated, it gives CASSLRDRITGELFF. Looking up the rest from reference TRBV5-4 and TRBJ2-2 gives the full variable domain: ETGVTQSPTHLIKTRGQQVTLRCSSQSGHNTVSWYQQALGQGPQFIFQYYREEENGRGNFPPRFSGLQFPNYSSELNVNALELDDSALYLCASSLRDRITGELFFGEGSRLTVL.

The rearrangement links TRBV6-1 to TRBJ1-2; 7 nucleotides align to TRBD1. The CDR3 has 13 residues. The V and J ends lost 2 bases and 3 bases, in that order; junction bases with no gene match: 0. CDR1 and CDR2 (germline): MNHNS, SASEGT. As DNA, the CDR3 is TGTGCCAGCAGTGAAACAGGGGACTATGGCTACACCTTC. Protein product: CASSETGDYGYTF.

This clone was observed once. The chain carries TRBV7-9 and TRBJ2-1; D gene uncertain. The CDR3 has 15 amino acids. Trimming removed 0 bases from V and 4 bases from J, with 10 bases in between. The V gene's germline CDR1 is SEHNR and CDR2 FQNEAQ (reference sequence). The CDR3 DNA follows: TGTGCCAGCAGCTTAGCCGGTTCGGAGTACAATGAGCAGTTCTTC. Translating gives CASSLAGSEYNEQFF.

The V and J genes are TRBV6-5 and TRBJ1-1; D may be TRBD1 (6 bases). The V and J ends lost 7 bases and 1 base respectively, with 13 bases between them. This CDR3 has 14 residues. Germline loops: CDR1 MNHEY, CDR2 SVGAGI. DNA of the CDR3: TGTGCCAGCATCACAGGGAGGGCGAACACTGAAGCTTTCTTT. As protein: CASITGRANTEAFF.

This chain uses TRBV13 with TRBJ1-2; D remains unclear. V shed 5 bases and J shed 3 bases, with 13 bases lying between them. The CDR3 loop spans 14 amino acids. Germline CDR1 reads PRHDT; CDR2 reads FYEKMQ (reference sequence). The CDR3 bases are TGTGCCAGCAGCCCCTGGTCGGTGGACTATGGCTACACCTTC. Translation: CASSPWSVDYGYTF.

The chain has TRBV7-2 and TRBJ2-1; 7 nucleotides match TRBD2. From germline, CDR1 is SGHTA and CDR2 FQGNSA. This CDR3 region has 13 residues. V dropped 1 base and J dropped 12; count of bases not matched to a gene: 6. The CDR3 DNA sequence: TGTGCCAGCAGCTTAGAGGCGGGGGTCGGGCAGTTCTTC. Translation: CASSLEAGVGQFF.

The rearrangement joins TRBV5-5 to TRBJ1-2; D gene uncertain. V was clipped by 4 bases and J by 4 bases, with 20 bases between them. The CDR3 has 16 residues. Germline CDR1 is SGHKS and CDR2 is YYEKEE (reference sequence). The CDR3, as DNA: TGTGCCAGCAGCCCAACCGCAGGATCGGGGTTCTATGGCTACACCTTC. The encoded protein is CASSPTAGSGFYGYTF. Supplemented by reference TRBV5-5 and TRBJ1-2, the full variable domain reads DAGVTQSPTHLIKTRGQQVTLRCSPISGHKSVSWYQQVLGQGPQFIFQYYEKEERGRGNFPDRFSARQFPNYSSELNVNALLLGDSALYLCASSPTAGSGFYGYTFGSGTRLTVV.

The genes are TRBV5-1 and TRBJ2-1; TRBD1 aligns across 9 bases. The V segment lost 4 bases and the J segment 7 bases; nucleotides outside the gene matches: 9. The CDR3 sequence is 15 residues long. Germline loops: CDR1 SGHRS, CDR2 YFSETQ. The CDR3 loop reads CASSPRGTGSNEQFF. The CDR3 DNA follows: TGCGCCAGCAGCCCCCGGGGGACAGGGAGTAATGAGCAGTTCTTC.

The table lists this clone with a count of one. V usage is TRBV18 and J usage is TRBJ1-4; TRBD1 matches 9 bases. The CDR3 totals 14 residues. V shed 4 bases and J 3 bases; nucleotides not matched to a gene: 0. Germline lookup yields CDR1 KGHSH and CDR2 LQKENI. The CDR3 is CASSRTGANEKLFF. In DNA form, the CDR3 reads TGTGCCAGCTCACGGACAGGGGCTAATGAAAAACTGTTTTTT.

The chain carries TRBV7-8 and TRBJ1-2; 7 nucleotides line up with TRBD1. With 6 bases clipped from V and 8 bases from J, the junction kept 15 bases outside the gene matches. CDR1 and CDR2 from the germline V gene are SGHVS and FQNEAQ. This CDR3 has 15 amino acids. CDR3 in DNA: TGTGCCAGCAGGAGGGGGCGACAGGGCGGTTCGGGCTACACCTTC. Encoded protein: CASRRGRQGGSGYTF.